These 24 T cell receptor beta chains came from one sample sequenced in a study of cytomegalovirus exposure and HLA in healthy donors. It was with 60 Vbeta and 13 Jbeta primers that the PCR ran. Assay: immunoSEQ multiplex PCR; the TCRdb copy retains only in-frame clones and omits some. The sample includes tens of thousands of clones. The sample comprised PBMCs. The receptors here all came from a male donor in good health and CMV-seronegative.

The chain is built from TRBV14 and TRBJ2-1; no reliable D call. Trimming cost V 0 bases and J 12 bases, with 9 bases left between them. In germline, CDR1 is SGHDN, CDR2 FVKESK. CDR3 length: 12 residues. The CDR3 loop is CASSQEATAQFF. CDR3 bases: TGTGCCAGCAGCCAAGAAGCGACGGCGCAGTTCTTC.

The chain employs TRBV10-3 and TRBJ2-1; 7 bases match TRBD1. The CDR3 runs to 12 residues. J was trimmed by 12 bases and V by 6 bases; bases with no gene match: 8. Germline loops: CDR1 ENHRY, CDR2 SYGVKD. The CDR3 loop is CAISPRGSSQFF. CDR3 nucleotides: TGTGCCATCAGCCCCAGGGGGAGTTCGCAGTTCTTC.

The CDR3, as DNA: TGTGCCAGCAGCAGTTCAGGGGGAAACACCATATATTTT. It encodes CASSSSGGNTIYF. This chain uses TRBV7-2 with TRBJ1-3, with D possibly TRBD1 on 5 matching bases. This CDR3 comprises 13 residues. The germline V gene encodes CDR1 SGHTA and CDR2 FQGNSA. V lost 5 bases and J 4 bases, leaving 9 bases between the germline ends.

V and J are TRBV7-2 and TRBJ2-5, with a tentative D call TRBD1 (6 bases). The V and J ends lost 3 bases and 1 base respectively, with 15 bases between them. The CDR3 is made up of 16 amino acids. The germline CDR1 and CDR2 sequences are SGHTA and FQGNSA. This CDR3 reads CASSFGGYRVQETQYF. In nucleotides, the CDR3 is TGTGCCAGCAGCTTTGGGGGATACAGGGTCCAAGAGACCCAGTACTTC.

The V gene is TRBV7-9, the J gene TRBJ2-1, with 10 positions matching TRBD2. Per the germline V gene, CDR1 is SEHNR and CDR2 is FQNEAQ (reference sequence). The V gene end was trimmed by 4 bases and the J gene end by 8 bases; junction bases not matched to a gene: 8. This CDR3 is 15 amino acids long. CDR3 nucleotide sequence: TGTGCCAGCAGCTACAGCGGGGGGGAGGTCGATGAGCAGTTCTTC. Amino acid sequence: CASSYSGGEVDEQFF.

This sequence joins TRBV7-3 and TRBJ2-5, with a tentative D call TRBD2 (5 bases). Per germline, CDR1 SGHTA and CDR2 FQGTGA. The CDR3 contains 14 residues. Trimming pared 5 bases from V and 5 bases from J, leaving 15 bases between. CDR3 sequence (DNA): TGTGCCAGCAGCCCCCCGGGAATAAAGGAGACCCAGTACTTC. Amino acid sequence: CASSPPGIKETQYF.

The CDR3, as DNA: TGTGCCAGCAGCAATTTTTCAACTCCGACACTGTCCGACGGTCCCCACTACGAGCAGTACTTC. This encodes CASSNFSTPTLSDGPHYEQYF. The rearrangement links TRBV21-1 to TRBJ2-7; the table's D call TRBD1 went unverified against the DNA. TRBV21-1 is a known pseudogene. The CDR3 consists of 21 residues.

The rearrangement uses TRBV6-5 and TRBJ2-6; D gene unclear. Germline V gene data show CDR1 as MNHEY and CDR2 as SVGAGI. There are 15 residues in the CDR3. Trimming shortened V by 6 bases and J by 2 bases, and 11 bases separated the two germline ends. The DNA for the CDR3 is TGTGCCAGCAGCCCCGTAGCTGCTGGGGCCAACGTCCTGACTTTC. It translates to CASSPVAAGANVLTF.

The V gene is TRBV5-8, the J gene TRBJ1-1; TRBD1 agrees at 8 bases. CDR3 length: 14 amino acids. The germline V gene encodes CDR1 SGHTS and CDR2 YDEGEE. V lost 4 bases and J lost 5; bases outside the gene matches: 7. The CDR3 nucleotides read TGTGCCAGCAGCCTCTATGGACAGGGAACTGAAGCTTTCTTT. Its protein product is CASSLYGQGTEAFF.

The V and J genes are TRBV28 and TRBJ2-7; D uncertain. Germline V CDR1 and CDR2: MDHEN, SYDVKM. V was pared by 5 bases and J by 3 bases, with 5 bases between. The CDR3 spans 11 residues. The CDR3 region has the DNA TGTGCCAGCAGTAACAACTACGAGCAGTACTTC. This sequence encodes CASSNNYEQYF.

The CDR3 loop is CASSLGQGAEAFF. CDR3 bases: TGTGCCAGCAGCTTAGGGCAGGGGGCTGAAGCTTTCTTT. The chain recombines TRBV7-6 with TRBJ1-1; 7 bases are shared with TRBD1. V dropped 1 base and J dropped 6; count of bases not matched to a gene: 2. Germline V gene lookup returns CDR1 SGHVS and CDR2 FNYEAQ. The CDR3 is 13 residues long. Drawing the rest from reference TRBV7-6 and TRBJ1-1, the complete variable domain is GAGVSQSPRYKVTKRGQDVALRCDPISGHVSLYWYRQALGQGPEFLTYFNYEAQQDKSGLPNDRFSAERPEGSISTLTIQRTEQRDSAMYRCASSLGQGAEAFFGQGTRLTVV.

V usage is TRBV5-4 and J usage is TRBJ2-7; D perhaps matches TRBD1 (5 bases). Trimming shortened V by 3 bases and J by 2 bases, and 12 bases separated the two germline ends. CDR3 size: 14 residues. CDR1 SGHNT and CDR2 YYREEE come from the germline V gene (reference sequence). The DNA of the CDR3 is TGTGCCAGCAGCTACCTGACAGAGGCCTACGAGCAGTACTTC. The encoded protein is CASSYLTEAYEQYF.

The chain couples TRBV11-2 to TRBJ2-1, with D perhaps matching TRBD1 (6 bases). Per germline, CDR1 SGHAT and CDR2 FQNNGV. V lost 3 bases to trimming and J lost 3 bases, with 12 bases between them. The CDR3 sequence is 15 residues long. The CDR3 loop reads CASSLGQGGYNEQFF. Written as DNA, the CDR3 is TGTGCCAGCAGCTTGGGGCAAGGGGGCTACAATGAGCAGTTCTTC. Full variable domain (rest looked up from reference TRBV11-2 and TRBJ2-1): EAGVAQSPRYKIIEKRQSVAFWCNPISGHATLYWYQQILGQGPKLLIQFQNNGVVDDSQLPKDRFSAERLKGVDSTLKIQPAKLEDSAVYLCASSLGQGGYNEQFFGPGTRLTVL.

The rearrangement links TRBV9 to TRBJ2-4, with TRBD1 matching over 10 bases. The length of the CDR3 is 13 residues. Germline V lookup: CDR1 SGDLS, CDR2 YYNGEE. The trim removed 3 bases at V and 8 bases at J, leaving 2 bases unmatched. This chain's CDR3 is CASSGQGADIQYF. The CDR3 coding sequence is TGTGCCAGCAGCGGACAGGGGGCTGACATTCAGTACTTC.

The chain recombines TRBV27 with TRBJ2-1; D gene unclear. Germline CDR1 reads MNHEY; CDR2 reads SMNVEV (reference sequence). The CDR3 sequence is 16 residues long. V was shortened by 6 bases and J by 5 bases, with 20 bases between the two germline ends. Here the CDR3 reads CASRLMGFFSDNEQFF. Written as DNA, the CDR3 is TGTGCCAGCAGATTAATGGGCTTTTTTTCCGACAATGAGCAGTTCTTC.

The rearrangement uses TRBV4-1 and TRBJ2-5; TRBD2 matches 12 bases. Per germline, CDR1 MGHRA and CDR2 YSYEKL. The V gene end was trimmed by 3 bases and the J gene end by 0 bases; junction bases not matched to a gene: 8. This CDR3 spans 18 amino acids. The CDR3 region has the DNA TGCGCCAGCAGCCAGGCCAATCTAGCGGGAGGGGACCAAGAGACCCAGTACTTC. Translating gives CASSQANLAGGDQETQYF.

V and J are TRBV19 and TRBJ2-2; 8 bases agree with TRBD2. V dropped 7 bases and J dropped 1; count of bases not matched to a gene: 8. The CDR3 sequence is 16 residues long. In germline, CDR1 is LNHDA, CDR2 SQIVND (reference sequence). The CDR3 here is CASTTGGAWNTGELFF. CDR3 nucleotides: TGTGCCAGTACCACGGGGGGGGCATGGAACACCGGGGAGCTGTTTTTT.

The chain has TRBV18 and TRBJ2-7; D may be TRBD1 (5 bases). Deletions cut 2 bases from V and 0 bases from J, with 11 bases between. The length of the CDR3 is 15 residues. CDR1 is KGHSH, CDR2 LQKENI, per germline. Here the CDR3 DNA reads TGTGCCAGCTCACCAGCAAGGGGTGGCTCCTACGAGCAGTACTTC. The encoded protein is CASSPARGGSYEQYF.

The gene calls are TRBV6-6 and TRBJ2-1; maybe TRBD1 (5 bases). CDR3 length: 16 amino acids. Germline V lookup: CDR1 MNHNY, CDR2 SVGAGI (reference sequence). Trimming cost V 0 bases and J 7 bases, with 16 bases left between them. CDR3 nucleotide sequence: TGTGCCAGCAGTTACTCGACCTGGGGCGGATCAAATGAGCAGTTCTTC. Its protein product is CASSYSTWGGSNEQFF.

The V call is TRBV5-1, the J call TRBJ1-6; TRBD1 agrees at 7 bases. Germline values: CDR1 SGHRS, CDR2 YFSETQ. V gave up 2 bases and J gave up 7 bases; unmatched junction bases: 3. The CDR3 covers 14 residues. CDR3 bases: TGCGCCAGCAGCTTACAGGGGTCGAATTCACCCCTCCACTTT. Protein sequence: CASSLQGSNSPLHF.

The rearrangement joins TRBV4-3 to TRBJ2-3, with TRBD2 identical over 8 bases. J lost 0 bases, V lost 5 bases, and 1 base had no gene match. Germline loops: CDR1 LGHNA, CDR2 YSLEER. CDR3 length equals 14 residues. The DNA for the CDR3 is TGCGCCAGCAGCGAGCGGGAGAGCACAGATACGCAGTATTTT. Protein sequence: CASSERESTDTQYF.

About this clone: In this CDR3 the conserved last residue, phenylalanine or tryptophan, is missing, so a read error is likely. V and J are TRBV5-1 and TRBJ2-7; possibly TRBD1 for D (5 bases). This CDR3 is built from 14 residues. CDR1 SGHRS and CDR2 YFSETQ come from the germline V gene. The V and J ends lost 4 bases and 2 bases respectively, with 13 bases between them. CDR3 DNA sequence: TGCGCCAGCAGCATACAGGACGGACCCTACGAGCAGTACCTC. It codes for CASSIQDGPYEQYL.

Concerning this clone: Distinct nucleotide sequences in the sample also encode this CDR3. The chain joins TRBV19 to TRBJ2-3; TRBD2 might be the D (5 bases). Germline CDR1 reads LNHDA; CDR2 reads SQIVND (reference sequence). Trimming took 5 bases from V and 6 from J, leaving 15 bases between them. This CDR3 comprises 14 residues. CDR3: CASSPRGNTDTQYF. For the CDR3, the DNA is TGTGCCAGTAGTCCCCGGGGTAACACGGATACGCAGTATTTT. Drawing the rest from reference TRBV19 and TRBJ2-3, the complete variable domain is DGGITQSPKYLFRKEGQNVTLSCEQNLNHDAMYWYRQDPGQGLRLIYYSQIVNDFQKGDIAEGYSVSREKKESFPLTVTSAQKNPTAFYLCASSPRGNTDTQYFGPGTRLTVL.

V gene TRBV2 combines with J gene TRBJ2-4; TRBD2 might be the D (7 bases). The ends were cut back, 6 bases at V and 2 bases at J, with 11 bases in the middle. CDR3 length equals 14 residues. In germline, CDR1 is SNHLY, CDR2 FYNNEI. DNA for the CDR3: TGTGCCAGCAGCCCGGGGGGCTCCAAAAACATTCAGTACTTC. It translates to CASSPGGSKNIQYF.